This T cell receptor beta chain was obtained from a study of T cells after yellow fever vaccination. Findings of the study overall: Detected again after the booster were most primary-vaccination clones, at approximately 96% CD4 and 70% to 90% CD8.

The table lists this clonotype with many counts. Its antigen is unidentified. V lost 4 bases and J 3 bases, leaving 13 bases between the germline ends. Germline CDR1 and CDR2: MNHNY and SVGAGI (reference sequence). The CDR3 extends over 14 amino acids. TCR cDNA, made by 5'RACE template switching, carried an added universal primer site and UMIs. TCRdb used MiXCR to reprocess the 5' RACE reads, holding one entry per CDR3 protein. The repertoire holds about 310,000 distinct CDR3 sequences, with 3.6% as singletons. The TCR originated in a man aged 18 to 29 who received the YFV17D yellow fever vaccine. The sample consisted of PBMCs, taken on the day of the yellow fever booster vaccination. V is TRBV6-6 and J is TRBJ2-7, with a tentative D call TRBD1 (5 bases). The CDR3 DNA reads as TGTGCCAGCAGTTGGGGCTTGGTCCGCTACGAGCAGTACTTC. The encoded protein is CASSWGLVRYEQYF.